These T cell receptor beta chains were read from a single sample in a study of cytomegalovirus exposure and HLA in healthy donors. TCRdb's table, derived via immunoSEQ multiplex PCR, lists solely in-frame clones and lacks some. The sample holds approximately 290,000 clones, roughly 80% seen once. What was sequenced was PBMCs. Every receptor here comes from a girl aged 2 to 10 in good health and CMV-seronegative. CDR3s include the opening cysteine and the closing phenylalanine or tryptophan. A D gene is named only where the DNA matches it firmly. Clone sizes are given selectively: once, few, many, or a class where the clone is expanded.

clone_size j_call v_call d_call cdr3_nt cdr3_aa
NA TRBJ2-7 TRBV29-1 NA TGCAGCGTTGATGAGGGAGGCGAGCAGTACTTC CSVDEGGEQYF
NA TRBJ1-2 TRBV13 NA TGTGCCAGCAGCTACCTCTCAGGGGCGGAAGGCTACACCTTC CASSYLSGAEGYTF
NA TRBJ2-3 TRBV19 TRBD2 TGTGCCAGTAGTATACAAGTCCCTAGCGGGAGTAAAGATACGCAGTATTTT CASSIQVPSGSKDTQYF
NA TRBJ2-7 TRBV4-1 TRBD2 TGCGCCAGCAGCCAATATTTGATTTCGGGGGGAAGCTCCTACGAGCAGTACTTC CASSQYLISGGSSYEQYF
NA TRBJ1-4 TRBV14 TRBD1 TGTGCCAGCAGCGAGAGACTATCCGGGACAGCTCTTGAAAAACTGTTTTTT CASSERLSGTALEKLFF
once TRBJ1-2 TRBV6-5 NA TGTGCCAGCAGTTTGACTTATAACTATGGCTACACCTTC CASSLTYNYGYTF
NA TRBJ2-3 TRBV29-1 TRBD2 TGCAGCGTTGATGGAACTAGCGGGGGCCAAGGACGCGATACGCAGTATTTT CSVDGTSGGQGRDTQYF
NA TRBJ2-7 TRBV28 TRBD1 TGTGCCAGCAGTTTATCCGCACTTTGTTGTACCGGGACAGGGGCACTTTACGAGCAGTACTTC CASSLSALCCTGTGALYEQYF
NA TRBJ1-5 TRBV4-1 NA TGCGCCAGCAGCCAAGTTCTTACAGCCAATCAGCCCCAGCATTTT CASSQVLTANQPQHF
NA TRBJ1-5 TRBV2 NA TGTGCCAGCAGCCCTCCACAGGGATGGGATAGCAATCAGCCCCAGCATTTT CASSPPQGWDSNQPQHF
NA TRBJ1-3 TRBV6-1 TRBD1 TGTGCCAGCGGGGACAGGGGAACTGGAAACACCATATATTTT CASGDRGTGNTIYF
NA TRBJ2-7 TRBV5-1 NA TGCGCCAGCAGCTTGGGAGGGACTCCGACCTACGAGCAGTACTTC CASSLGGTPTYEQYF
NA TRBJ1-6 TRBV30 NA TGTGCCTGGAGTCCGCTTCGGTCACCCCTCCACTTT CAWSPLRSPLHF
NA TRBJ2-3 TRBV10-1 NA TGCGCCAGCAGTGAGTCGGGCCCCCCAGATACGCAGTATTTT CASSESGPPDTQYF
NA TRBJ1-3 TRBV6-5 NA TGTGCCAGCAGCCCCAGTATGACTGGAAACACCATATATTTT CASSPSMTGNTIYF
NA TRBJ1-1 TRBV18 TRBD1 TGTGCCAGCTCACTACAGGGGTACACTGAAGCTTTCTTT CASSLQGYTEAFF
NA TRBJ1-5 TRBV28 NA TGTGCCAGCAGACCGGACAGCTATCAGCCCCAGCATTTT CASRPDSYQPQHF
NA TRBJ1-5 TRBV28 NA TGTGCCAGCCTGCAGGGAAGTGTATTGAGTCAGCCCCAGCATTTT CASLQGSVLSQPQHF
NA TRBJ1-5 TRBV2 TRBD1 TGTGCCAGCAGTGAACAGGGGGCGCGAAGTCAGCCCCAGCATTTT CASSEQGARSQPQHF
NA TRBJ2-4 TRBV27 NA TGTGCCAGCACCTCACTCCGGGTCCGGGAAGTCCCTAACATTCAGTACTTC CASTSLRVREVPNIQYF
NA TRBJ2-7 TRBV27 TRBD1 TGTGCCAGCAGCCCCGTTAGGGGACAGTCCTACGAGCAGTACTTC CASSPVRGQSYEQYF
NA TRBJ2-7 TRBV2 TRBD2 TGTGCCAGCAGTGGACTAGCGGGGGTCTACGAGCAGTACTTC CASSGLAGVYEQYF
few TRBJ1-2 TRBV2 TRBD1 TGTGCCAGCAGCTCCCGACAGGGCTATGGCTACACCTTC CASSSRQGYGYTF
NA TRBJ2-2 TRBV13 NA TGTGCCAGCAGCTTAGGGCCGACGCATAGCGGCGGGGAGCTGTTTTTT CASSLGPTHSGGELFF
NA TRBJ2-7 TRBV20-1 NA TGCAGTGCTCCCGCGGCGCGAGAGCAGTACTTC CSAPAAREQYF
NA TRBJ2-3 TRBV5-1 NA TGCGCCAGCAGCAATGTTCCCGGACCCGGAGGTGATACGCAGTATTTT CASSNVPGPGGDTQYF
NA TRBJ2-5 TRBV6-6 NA TGTGCCAGCAGTTTAGGGGCGGTGGGTAAGGAGACCCAGTACTTC CASSLGAVGKETQYF
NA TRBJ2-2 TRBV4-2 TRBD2 TGTGCCAGCAGCCCCCGTACTAGCGGGGGCCGAGGGACCGGGGAGCTGTTTTTT CASSPRTSGGRGTGELFF
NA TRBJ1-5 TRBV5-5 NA TGTGCCAGCAGTCATCTTGGAGGGGATCAGCCCCAGCATTTT CASSHLGGDQPQHF
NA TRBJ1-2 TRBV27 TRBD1 TGTGCCAGCAGATCGGGACAGGGGGACTATGGCTACACCTTC CASRSGQGDYGYTF
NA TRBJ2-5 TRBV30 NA TGTGCCTGGAATATAGCGTACCGGGAGACCCAGTACTTC CAWNIAYRETQYF
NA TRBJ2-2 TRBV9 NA TGTGCCAGCAGCGCCGTACTTTGGGGAGCGAACACCGGGGAGCTGTTTTTT CASSAVLWGANTGELFF
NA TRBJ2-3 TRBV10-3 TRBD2 TGTGCCATCAGCAGCGGGGGGATCACAGATACGCAGTATTTT CAISSGGITDTQYF
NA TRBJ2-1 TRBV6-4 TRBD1 TGTGCCAGCAGTGACCTCATCGGACAGGGTTACAATGAGCAGTTCTTC CASSDLIGQGYNEQFF
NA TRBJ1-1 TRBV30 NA TGTGCCTGGATCGGTGGTATCACTGAAGCTTTCTTT CAWIGGITEAFF
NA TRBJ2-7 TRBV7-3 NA TGTGCCAGCAGCTTAGGGGTCAGGGACGAGCAGTACTTC CASSLGVRDEQYF
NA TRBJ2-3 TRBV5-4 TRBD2 TGTGCCAGCAGCTTGCGACTAGCGGGAGGTACAGATACGCAGTATTTT CASSLRLAGGTDTQYF
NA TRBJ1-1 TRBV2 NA TGTGCCACCCGGGGCACTGAAGCTTTCTTT CATRGTEAFF
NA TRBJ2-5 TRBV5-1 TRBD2 TGCGCCAGCAGCTTGGCCCCTAGCGGGGGCCAAGAGACCCAGTACTTC CASSLAPSGGQETQYF
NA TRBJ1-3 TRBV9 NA TGTGCCAGCAGCGTTCAGGGTACTGGAAACACCATATATTTT CASSVQGTGNTIYF
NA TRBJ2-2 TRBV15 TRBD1 TGTGCCACCACCAGGACAGGGGTCACCGGGGAGCTGTTTTTT CATTRTGVTGELFF